This T cell receptor beta chain was sequenced during a study of shared clonotypes between healthy human individuals (TCRdb year 2020). General notes on the study: The cohort comprised a couple of women and three men aged 18 to 49 years. To estimate repertoire size and how much clonotypes are shared between individuals, the study performed deep sequencing of blood TCR repertoires from roughly five healthy adults. Between about 0.8 and 9 billion PBMCs per donor were obtained by leukapheresis. Different laboratories and diverse techniques were used to prepare libraries and sequence TCR repertoires, to increase sequencing depth and limit assay-specific biases. For each donor, CD4 naive and CD4 memory were each given three plates, CD8 naive was given two plates, and CD8 memory was given one plate. The paper as a whole reports these results and caveats: Compared with non-shared clonotypes, clonotypes shared by all four sorted-subset donors had higher generation probabilities. Pairwise subsampling indicated that sequencing depth was expected to affect the degree of clonotype sharing among donors. Sharing across several donors was observed for roughly 5% of naive CD4, around 3.5% of naive CD8, about 2.5% of memory CD4, and around 0.44% of memory CD8 clonotypes. Because the study included only a small number of donors, the genetic and exposure-history diversity represented was limited. Sampling was restricted to blood, and TCR repertoires in tissue are likely to differ from TCR repertoires in blood. Even with the large sequencing depth, rarefaction of the sorted-subset datasets indicated that sequencing was incomplete. Naive subsets generally had larger estimated clonotype richness than memory subsets did.

Using the deep immunoSEQ assay, multiplex PCR amplified TCR CDR3 regions from genomic DNA. Genomic DNA extracted from each cell subset was distributed evenly over all wells of several immunoSEQ 96-well plates, and each plate served as one replicate. For sorted subsets, around 200 ng genomic DNA, equal to some 28,000 T cell genomes, was loaded into each replicate PCR. The purified libraries were quantified using a Qubit 3.0 fluorometer, sized with a Bioanalyzer 2100, and then quantified again using the KAPA Library Quantification kit. Each immunoSEQ 96-well plate was sequenced on its own single-read 150-cycle Illumina NextSeq 550 flow cell. As for the authors' bioinformatics: Because the immunoSEQ output included only junctional sequences and no quality scores, the filtering could not be the same as the filtering used for full-length reads. Sequences were annotated with PyIR, a Python wrapper for IgBLAST v1.9, using IMGT germline references to assign V/J genes and CDR3. Any read was removed if the V/J assignment was weak (E-value above 1e-6), the CDR3 was missing, or the read contained stop codons, out-of-frame junctions, or ambiguous translated residues. A V3J clonotype was defined by an identical inferred V gene, J gene, and CDR3 amino acid sequence. Percentage overlap between repertoires was computed as shared unique clonotypes divided by the size of the smaller repertoire. Richness of each repertoire was evaluated using RTK rarefaction, the Chao1 estimator, and Recon v2.1 estimates of unobserved clonotypes. Generation probabilities were computed with OLGA for all TCRbeta clonotypes obtained by the gDNA method from several donors. TCRdb took this table from immuneACCESS and kept in-frame rearrangements with V and J called. Such tables lack part of the clones; where checked against another copy, unresolved V genes explain under half of the gap, and the rest is unexplained. The DNA gave D and trimming, while V, J and clone size come from that table. In all, the sample holds millions of clones, and just under 95% of those were seen once. In total, the top ten clones hold 1% to 1.3% of the sample.

CD8 naive samples were obtained by positive selection for CCR7 among CD45RO-negative cells, yielding a CD45RA+CCR7+ population from which TemRA cells were excluded. The donors were healthy, HIV-negative adults with no recently reported acute infections or vaccinations. Every donor was a Caucasian adult residing in Nashville, Tennessee, USA. After blood collection by leukapheresis, PBMCs were isolated using Ficoll-Histopaque density gradient centrifugation and then cryopreserved in the vapor phase of liquid nitrogen. Purity and quantity of every magnetically sorted T cell population were checked by analytical flow cytometry. Genomic DNA was isolated from every sorted fraction and measured by UV absorbance on a Nanodrop 2000c. Compared with germline, V lacks 1 base and J lacks 5 bases; bases without a gene match: 7. Its CDR3 holds 15 amino acids, cysteine through phenylalanine. Only the CDR3 portion is preserved as DNA: 45 bases, with reading frame beginning at the first base. Based on the germline V gene, the CDR1 and CDR2 sequences are SGHAT and FQNNGV.

Note on this clone: Its binding antigen is unknown. No base qualities exist here, and no much larger clone lies one base off it.

The chain links TRBV11-2 with TRBJ2-5, with 7 central nucleotides matching TRBD1. Material: naive CD8+ T cells sorted from blood. The meaning of the sample's cell subset or site label: CD45RA+CCR7+. The source is a man aged 18 to 35 in good health. The CDR3 in this case is CASSLAEGAWETQYF. Here is the DNA: TGTGCCAGCAGCTTAGCTGAGGGGGCTTGGGAGACCCAGTACTTC.